The 12 T cell receptor beta chains in this list originate from one sample, sequenced in a study of blood T cell repertoires in COVID-19. Assay used: immunoSEQ multiplex PCR; TCRdb lists only in-frame clones, some missing. The data hold a few hundred thousand clones, with around 89% observed a single time. The sequenced sample consisted of PBMCs or T cells enriched from blood (not recorded which). Source of these receptors: a woman in her twenties or thirties who had recovered from COVID-19.

The V call is TRBV10-3, the J call TRBJ1-5; 8 bases map to TRBD1. Germline V gene sequence: CDR1 ENHRY, CDR2 SYGVKD. The CDR3 is 13 residues long. Trimming at V came to 6 bases and at J to 5 bases, leaving 3 bases not matched to a gene. Written as DNA, the CDR3 is TGTGCCATCAGGGGACAGGAGGATCAGCCCCAGCATTTT. Protein: CAIRGQEDQPQHF.

This sequence joins TRBV9 and TRBJ2-7; TRBD1 matches 9 bases. There are 15 residues in the CDR3. The germline V gene has CDR1 SGDLS and CDR2 YYNGEE. Germline trimming cut 3 bases from V and 7 bases from J; bases unmatched to any gene: 11. The CDR3 nucleotides are TGTGCCAGCAGCGCCCGGGACAGGGAGGGGAGGGAGCAGTACTTC. It is translated as CASSARDREGREQYF. Filled out from reference TRBV9 and TRBJ2-7, the complete variable domain reads DSGVTQTPKHLITATGQRVTLRCSPRSGDLSVYWYQQSLDQGLQFLIQYYNGEERAKGNILERFSAQQFPDLHSELNLSSLELGDSALYFCASSARDREGREQYFGPGTRLTVT.

The chain combines TRBV5-4 with TRBJ2-3; 7 nucleotides align to TRBD2. Trimming took 7 bases from V and 7 from J; bases not matched to a gene: 15. Germline V gene sequence: CDR1 SGHNT, CDR2 YYREEE (reference sequence). The CDR3 runs to 15 residues. This chain's CDR3 is CASGGGVLRAHTQYF. The CDR3 DNA is TGTGCCAGCGGGGGAGGGGTACTCAGGGCTCATACGCAGTATTTT.

Here the CDR3 DNA reads TGTGCCAGCAGCCTAAGCGGGAGGGGTACTAGTGAGCAGTTCTTC. Encoded protein: CASSLSGRGTSEQFF. This chain links TRBV7-3 with TRBJ2-1, with 10 nucleotides matching TRBD2. CDR1 is SGHTA, CDR2 FQGTGA, per germline. Trimming removed 5 bases from V and 9 bases from J; junction bases left unmatched: 10. This CDR3 spans 15 amino acids.

This chain connects TRBV27 to TRBJ2-3; weak D call: TRBD1 (5 bases). Trimming shortened V by 3 bases and J by 4 bases, and 17 bases separated the two germline ends. This CDR3 region has 16 residues. Germline loops: CDR1 MNHEY, CDR2 SMNVEV (reference sequence). The CDR3 bases are TGTGCCAGCAGTTTGTACAGGAATGTTCCCCCAGATACGCAGTATTTT. Residues: CASSLYRNVPPDTQYF.

The V gene is TRBV5-4, the J gene TRBJ2-3, with a possible D match to TRBD2 (6 bases). This CDR3 is 15 amino acids long. Germline V gene data show CDR1 as SGHNT and CDR2 as YYREEE (reference sequence). V gave up 0 bases and J gave up 1 base, with 9 bases separating them. The CDR3: CASSLELARTDTQYF. In DNA form, the CDR3 reads TGTGCCAGCAGCTTGGAACTAGCTCGCACAGATACGCAGTATTTT.

The chain is built from TRBV28 and TRBJ1-2; TRBD1 aligns across 10 bases. Germline V CDR1 and CDR2: MDHEN, SYDVKM. CDR3 length equals 13 residues. Trimming removed 2 bases from V and 11 bases from J; junction bases left unmatched: 5. The CDR3 DNA reads as TGTGCCAGCAGTTTAGGGACAGGGGTCAGGTACACCTTC. Protein: CASSLGTGVRYTF.

This clone was seen just once. The same CDR3 arises from other DNA sequences in this sample as well. V and J are TRBV6-5 and TRBJ2-1, with D hard to call. The CDR3 totals 13 residues. V was cut by 0 bases and J by 4 bases, with 4 bases left in between. The germline V gene encodes CDR1 MNHEY and CDR2 SVGAGI. CDR3 in DNA: TGTGCCAGCAGTTACTCGAGTTACAATGAGCAGTTCTTC. This sequence encodes CASSYSSYNEQFF.

The J gene is TRBJ1-1, the V gene TRBV7-9, with a weak D call TRBD1 (5 bases). Trimming pared 5 bases from V and 7 bases from J, leaving 14 bases between. The CDR3 runs to 13 residues. Germline loops: CDR1 SEHNR, CDR2 FQNEAQ (reference sequence). CDR3 in DNA: TGTGCCAGCAGCCCCCACGGCGACAGTGAAGCTTTCTTT. This translates into CASSPHGDSEAFF.

This chain joins TRBV10-3 and TRBJ1-5; no clear D. CDR1 and CDR2 from the germline V gene are ENHRY and SYGVKD. Trimming took off 2 bases at V and 0 bases at J, with 8 bases between the two ends. The CDR3 contains 15 residues. In DNA form, the CDR3 reads TGTGCCATCAGTGAGGCCCGGGATAGCAATCAGCCCCAGCATTTT. Its translation is CAISEARDSNQPQHF.

J is TRBJ2-2 and V is TRBV11-3; 7 bases map to TRBD2. From germline, CDR1 is SGHNT and CDR2 YENEEA. V was pared by 1 base and J by 1 base, with 6 bases of the junction left unmatched. This CDR3 region has 17 residues. Here the CDR3 reads CASSLGFGGKNTGELFF. CDR3 DNA sequence: TGTGCCAGCAGCTTAGGATTCGGGGGGAAGAACACCGGGGAGCTGTTTTTT. The full variable domain, rest sourced from reference TRBV11-3 and TRBJ2-2, is EAGVVQSPRYKIIEKKQPVAFWCNPISGHNTLYWYLQNLGQGPELLIRYENEEAVDDSQLPKDRFSAERLKGVDSTLKIQPAELGDSAVYLCASSLGFGGKNTGELFFGEGSRLTVL.

This clone appeared a few times. V is TRBV10-3 and J is TRBJ1-2; D unresolved. V was cut by 6 bases and J by 7 bases, with 12 bases left in between. The V gene's germline CDR1 is ENHRY and CDR2 SYGVKD. The CDR3 loop spans 12 amino acids. The CDR3 here is CAIRAEVGGYTF. In nucleotides, the CDR3 is TGTGCCATCAGAGCGGAGGTGGGTGGCTACACCTTC.